This T cell receptor beta chain was recovered during a study of T cells expressing NK-cell markers. Note on this clonotype: The antigen is unknown.

This CDR3 has 12 residues. The germline V gene encodes CDR1 SEHNR and CDR2 FQNEAQ (reference sequence). Whole-study results and caveats: In 5 or 6 donors, dominant CD3+CD56+NKG2C+ clonotypes ranked among the top 10 CD8+ clonotypes. The study found these clonotypes also leading the CD3+CD56-NKG2C+ fraction in a few donors.

TCRdb reworked the 5' RACE reads into one entry per CDR3 protein, no DNA. The clone table shows some 410,000 distinct CDR3 sequences, with the ten largest holding under 7.5%. The V and J genes are TRBV7-9 and TRBJ1-2. The TCR originated in a woman between 18 and 75 years old in good health. The sample comprised blood T cells: a sorted CD56 or NKG2C T cell subset, CD4+ or CD8+ T cells, or bulk PBMC T cells (not recorded which). CDR3 in amino acids: CASWGGLIGYTF.